The 22 T cell receptor beta chains below come from one sample, sequenced in a study of CD8+CD57+ T cells in acquired aplastic anemia. By flow cytometry, patients selected for sequencing had shown an expansion of CD8+CD57+ cells. Genomic DNA acted as the template from which TCR beta VDJ combination and CDR3 sequence profiling were carried out. TCRdb reanalysed the reads using MiXCR and keeps one entry per CDR3 protein. The sample holds a few hundred thousand distinct CDR3 sequences; 50% to 65% are singletons and the top ten take approximately 1.2%. Sequences were obtained from sorted CD4+, CD8+, or CD8+CD57+ T cells (not recorded which) from PBMCs. The source of these receptors is a human donor with aplastic anemia.

The CDR3 loop reads CASSSGGQTQYF. CDR3 DNA sequence: TGTGCCAGCAGCTCCGGGGGACAGACCCAGTACTTC. The chain couples TRBV7-2 to TRBJ2-5, with TRBD2 as a possible D gene (6 bases). The V gene lost 4 bases and the J gene lost 6 bases, with 9 bases spanning the gap. There are 12 residues in the CDR3. Germline values: CDR1 SGHTA, CDR2 FQGNSA. The full variable domain, in which reference TRBV7-2 and TRBJ2-5 provide the parts outside the CDR3, is GAGVSQSPSNKVTEKGKDVELRCDPISGHTALYWYRQSLGQGLEFLIYFQGNSAPDKSGLPSDRFSAERTGGSVSTLTIQRTQQEDSAVYLCASSSGGQTQYFGPGTRLLVL.

A note on this clonotype: At one boundary the junction diverges from the germline segment, which might be a read error. The V gene is TRBV7-3, the J gene TRBJ2-7; tentatively, D is TRBD2 (6 bases). The CDR3 consists of 15 residues. Germline V lookup: CDR1 SGHTA, CDR2 FQGTGA. The CDR3 is CAGSLGGESSYEQYF. The DNA of the CDR3 is TGTGCCGGCAGCTTAGGCGGGGAGAGCTCCTACGAGCAGTACTTC.

The chain recombines TRBV29-1 with TRBJ1-2; 7 bases agree with TRBD1. CDR1 SQVTM and CDR2 ANQGSEA come from the germline V gene. The CDR3 totals 13 residues. V was clipped by 1 base and J by 3 bases; unmatched bases: 2. The CDR3 nucleotides read TGCAGCGTTGAAGGGGACAGTTACTATGGCTACACCTTC. The encoded protein is CSVEGDSYYGYTF.

The V gene is TRBV2, the J gene TRBJ1-5, with 8 bases fitting TRBD1. The CDR3 consists of 14 residues. CDR1 and CDR2 (germline): SNHLY, FYNNEI. The V segment lost 3 bases and the J segment 6 bases; nucleotides outside the gene matches: 4. DNA for the CDR3: TGTGCCAGCAGTGAGGCGCAGGGGGCTCAGCCCCAGCATTTT. Protein sequence: CASSEAQGAQPQHF.

With regard to this clonotype: The junction departs from the called germline gene at one end, perhaps through a read error. The chain combines TRBV7-3 with TRBJ2-7; TRBD2 matches at 7 bases. There are 14 residues in the CDR3. Germline-derived CDR1 and CDR2 are SGHTA and FQGTGA. CDR3 sequence (DNA): TGTGCCAGCAGCTTAGGCGGGGGTACCGGGGAGCTGTACTTC. Its translation is CASSLGGGTGELYF.

This chain joins TRBV24-1 and TRBJ1-4, with no clear D. Germline V CDR1 and CDR2: KGHDR, SFDVKD. The CDR3 has 13 residues. Deletions cut 2 bases from V and 7 bases from J, with 7 bases between. CDR3 coding DNA: TGTGCCACCAGTGATTGGATCTCTGAAAAACTGTTTTTT. It specifies CATSDWISEKLFF.

Ten or more counts support this clonotype. The chain joins TRBV12-3 or TRBV12-4 to TRBJ2-7, with 8 nucleotides matching TRBD1. Losses at the gene ends were 5 bases for V and 5 bases for J; bases not matched to a gene: 8. The CDR3 runs to 14 residues. Here the CDR3 DNA reads TGTGCCAGCAGTCCTAGACAGGGGTTCGACGAGCAGTACTTC. This codes for CASSPRQGFDEQYF.

The V gene is TRBV7-9, the J gene TRBJ2-1; the match to TRBD2 covers 8 bases. Germline CDR1 reads SEHNR; CDR2 reads FQNEAQ (reference sequence). The CDR3 runs 16 residues. With V trimmed by 5 bases and J by 4 bases, 10 bases remained unmatched. CDR3 coding DNA: TGTGCCAGCAGCGACCGACTAGCGACCAGATACAATGAGCAGTTCTTC. Its protein product is CASSDRLATRYNEQFF.

The rearrangement joins TRBV29-1 to TRBJ2-7; either TRBD1 or TRBD2 may fit D (5 bases each). The germline V and J ends were trimmed by 2 bases and 2 bases, with 13 bases remaining between them. Germline CDR1 is SQVTM and CDR2 is ANQGSEA. The CDR3 has 14 amino acids. CDR3 amino acids: CSVERSGTTYEQYF. The CDR3 nucleotides read TGCAGCGTTGAACGATCCGGGACGACCTACGAGCAGTACTTC.

This chain connects TRBV7-2 to TRBJ1-1; 7 nucleotides align to TRBD1. Germline assignment: CDR1 SGHTA and CDR2 FQGNSA. This CDR3 contains 16 residues. With V trimmed by 5 bases and J by 0 bases, 9 bases remained unmatched. CDR3 bases: TGTGCCAGCAGCCCAGCCGGGACAGTTATGAACACTGAAGCTTTCTTT. Translated, it gives CASSPAGTVMNTEAFF.

The chain recombines TRBV7-3 with TRBJ1-1; no reliable D call. The CDR3 totals 15 residues. Per germline, CDR1 SGHTA and CDR2 FQGTGA. V was trimmed by 5 bases and J by 4 bases, leaving 17 bases between them. Here the CDR3 reads CASSTQGRAITEAFF. The DNA of the CDR3 is TGTGCCAGCAGCACCCAAGGACGGGCTATCACTGAAGCTTTCTTT.

The J gene is TRBJ2-3, the V gene TRBV5-1, with 13 bases matching TRBD2. The CDR3 has 16 amino acids. CDR1 is SGHRS, CDR2 YFSETQ, per germline. J gave up 3 bases and V 0 bases, and 1 base lay outside the gene matches. The CDR3 reads CASSLVLAGGTDTQYF. DNA for the CDR3: TGCGCCAGCAGCTTGGTACTAGCGGGAGGGACAGATACGCAGTATTTT.

This clonotype was counted once. This chain connects TRBV7-9 to TRBJ2-1; no clear D. Germline CDR1 reads SEHNR; CDR2 reads FQNEAQ (reference sequence). The CDR3 runs to 13 residues. Trimming pared 5 bases from V and 8 bases from J, leaving 13 bases between. The CDR3 region has the DNA TGTGCCAGCAGCCAAGACCAGTTAGATGAGCAGTTCTTC. Protein: CASSQDQLDEQFF.

A word on this clonotype: Possible read error: a much larger clone is one base away. This chain uses TRBV7-8 with TRBJ2-5; no firm D call. Trimming pared 0 bases from V and 4 bases from J, leaving 15 bases between. Germline V lookup: CDR1 SGHVS, CDR2 FQNEAQ. CDR3 length equals 16 residues. CDR3 residues: CASSLARLPSRETQYF. The CDR3 DNA reads TGTGCCAGCAGCTTAGCCCGGCTCCCGTCACGAGAGACCCAGTACTTC.

This clonotype was seen once. This chain joins TRBV7-2 and TRBJ1-5; TRBD1 agrees at 8 bases. The CDR3 consists of 16 residues. CDR1 is SGHTA and CDR2 is FQGNSA in the germline V gene. J lost 3 bases, V lost 1 base, and 5 bases had no gene match. The CDR3 nucleotides read TGTGCCAGCAGCTTAGACTGGCAGGGGGCCAATCAGCCCCAGCATTTT. Protein: CASSLDWQGANQPQHF.

This clonotype came up once. The V and J genes are TRBV19 and TRBJ2-2, with 12 nucleotides matching TRBD2. V gave up 7 bases and J gave up 5 bases; unmatched junction bases: 14. There are 18 residues in the CDR3. CDR1 and CDR2 (germline): LNHDA, SQIVND (reference sequence). The CDR3 sequence is CASTPFGRLAGGTGELFF. For the CDR3, the DNA is TGTGCCAGTACTCCTTTCGGACGTCTAGCGGGAGGGACCGGGGAGCTGTTTTTT. Full variable domain (outside the CDR3, taken from reference TRBV19 and TRBJ2-2): DGGITQSPKYLFRKEGQNVTLSCEQNLNHDAMYWYRQDPGQGLRLIYYSQIVNDFQKGDIAEGYSVSREKKESFPLTVTSAQKNPTAFYLCASTPFGRLAGGTGELFFGEGSRLTVL.

This clonotype was recorded once. The junction departs from germline at one end; a sequencing error may be responsible. This rearrangement joins TRBV2 to TRBJ2-3; TRBD2 aligns across 10 bases. The CDR3 extends over 16 amino acids. The germline V gene encodes CDR1 SNHLY and CDR2 FYNNEI. The CDR3 DNA reads as TGTGCCAGCAGTGCGACTAGCGGGTTGTCCACAGATACGCAATATTTT. Its protein is CASSATSGLSTDTQYF.

This clonotype was recorded at least ten times. The rearrangement uses TRBV19 and TRBJ1-1; maybe TRBD1 (6 bases). The V end lost 7 bases, the J end lost 1 base, and 19 bases lay between the germline ends. This CDR3 is built from 16 residues. CDR1 and CDR2 from the germline V gene are LNHDA and SQIVND (reference sequence). CDR3 in DNA: TGTGCCAGTATAGGGTTGGGGGGGGCCGCGAACACTGAAGCTTTCTTT. Protein product: CASIGLGGAANTEAFF.

This chain links TRBV19 with TRBJ2-7; TRBD1 matches at 7 bases. The CDR3 length is 13 residues. V lost 10 bases and J lost 4; bases outside the gene matches: 10. Germline V gives CDR1 LNHDA, CDR2 SQIVND (reference sequence). The CDR3: CATGTVGGYEQYF. The CDR3 DNA follows: TGTGCCACCGGGACAGTAGGGGGATACGAGCAGTACTTC.

The table lists this clonotype with many counts. J is TRBJ2-1 and V is TRBV6-5, with 11 bases fitting TRBD2. The ends lost 4 bases at V and 5 bases at J; junction bases unmatched: 10. CDR1 MNHEY and CDR2 SVGAGI come from the germline V gene. This CDR3 has 17 amino acids. The CDR3 DNA sequence: TGTGCCAGCAGTTGGCACCCTAGCGGGGGGTTAGACAATGAGCAGTTCTTC. Protein product: CASSWHPSGGLDNEQFF.

A few counts support this clonotype. This chain uses TRBV7-9 with TRBJ2-7, with 8 bases lining up with TRBD2. Germline CDR1 is SEHNR and CDR2 is FQNEAQ (reference sequence). The trim removed 5 bases at V and 2 bases at J, leaving 5 bases unmatched. The CDR3 extends over 14 amino acids. The CDR3 loop reads CASSPLAGTYEQYF. The CDR3 coding sequence is TGTGCCAGCAGCCCGTTAGCGGGAACCTACGAGCAGTACTTC.

Points on this clonotype: Mismatch with germline at one junction end may stem from a read error. The chain links TRBV19 to TRBJ2-1; no clear D gene. Germline assignment: CDR1 LNHDA and CDR2 SQIVND (reference sequence). This CDR3 has 16 amino acids. CDR3: CGSSIDPFTRYNGQFF. The CDR3 nucleotides are TGTGGCAGTAGTATAGACCCCTTTACACGCTACAATGGGCAGTTCTTC.